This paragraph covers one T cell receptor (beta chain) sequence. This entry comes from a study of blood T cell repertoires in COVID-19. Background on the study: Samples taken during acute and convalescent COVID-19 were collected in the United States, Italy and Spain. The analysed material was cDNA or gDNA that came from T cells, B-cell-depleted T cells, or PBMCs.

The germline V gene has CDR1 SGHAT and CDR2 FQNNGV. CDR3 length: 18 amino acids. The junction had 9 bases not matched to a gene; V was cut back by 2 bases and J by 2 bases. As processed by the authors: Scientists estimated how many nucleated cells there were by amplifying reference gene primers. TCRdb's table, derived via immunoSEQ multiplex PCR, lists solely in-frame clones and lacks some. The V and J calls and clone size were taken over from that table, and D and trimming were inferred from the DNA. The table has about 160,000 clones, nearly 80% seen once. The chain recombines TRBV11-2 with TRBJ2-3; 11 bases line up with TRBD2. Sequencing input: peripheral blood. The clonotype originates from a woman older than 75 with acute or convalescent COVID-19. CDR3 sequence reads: CASSLRASGGFSTDTQYF. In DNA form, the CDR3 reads TGTGCCAGCAGCTTAAGGGCTAGCGGGGGGTTTTCCACAGATACGCAGTATTTT. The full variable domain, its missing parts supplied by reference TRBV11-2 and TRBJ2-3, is EAGVAQSPRYKIIEKRQSVAFWCNPISGHATLYWYQQILGQGPKLLIQFQNNGVVDDSQLPKDRFSAERLKGVDSTLKIQPAKLEDSAVYLCASSLRASGGFSTDTQYFGPGTRLTVL.